This TCR beta chain comes out of a study of OX40 agonist ivuxolimab in advanced cancers. For the study at large: With ivuxolimab, an agonistic anti-OX40 (CD134) antibody, patients were treated. The dose-escalation cohort had hepatocellular carcinoma, melanoma, renal cell or head and neck cancer.

V gave up 1 base and J gave up 6 bases; unmatched junction bases: 9. Germline CDR1 reads SGHVS; CDR2 reads FNYEAQ. The CDR3 covers 17 residues. The method was immunoSEQ multiplex PCR; TCRdb's version includes in-frame clones alone and lacks a portion of them. The sample has 45,000 to 65,000 clones, about 80% seen once; the top ten hold around 2.9%. The receptor comes from an adult with an advanced solid tumor such as melanoma, head and neck, liver or kidney cancer. Here the sequenced sample was CD4+ or CD8+ T cells sorted from blood, taken in a trial of the OX40 agonist ivuxolimab. The V gene is TRBV7-6, the J gene TRBJ2-1; 10 bases are a match to TRBD2. This chain's CDR3 is CASSLDPPSGGVNEQFF. The DNA of the CDR3 is TGTGCCAGCAGCTTAGACCCCCCGAGCGGGGGGGTCAATGAGCAGTTCTTC.